Shown below are 27 T cell receptor beta chains from a single sample sequenced in a study of T cells in tuberculosis (dated by TCRdb to 2016 to 2019). To prepare the library, the immunoSEQ multiplex PCR assay was applied. TCRdb took over this immuneACCESS table, retaining in-frame rearrangements with V and J assigned. Such tables are incomplete; in checked studies, under half of the missing clones stem from an unresolved V gene, and the remainder is unexplained. For this sample the table gives some 30,000 clones, of which approximately 90% were detected only once. Clones ranked in the top ten supply 7.7% of the sample. Sequences were obtained from PBMCs. The source of these receptors is a donor between 10 and 35 years old with latent tuberculosis or without tuberculosis infection. Some clones in this sample may be carry-over from other donors' samples.

V gene TRBV30 combines with J gene TRBJ2-1; D is ambiguous. V was pared by 0 bases and J by 0 bases, with 12 bases between. CDR3 length equals 16 residues. Per the germline V gene, CDR1 is GTSNPN and CDR2 is SVGIG (reference sequence). Here the CDR3 reads CAWSVRDFSSYNEQFF. CDR3 DNA sequence: TGTGCCTGGAGTGTACGCGACTTCAGCTCCTACAATGAGCAGTTCTTC.

The V and J genes are TRBV6-5 and TRBJ1-1; the D is unclear. V lost 7 bases to trimming and J lost 5 bases, with 20 bases between them. Germline values: CDR1 MNHEY, CDR2 SVGAGI. CDR3 length: 15 amino acids. CDR3 sequence reads: CASNKIYRSETEAFF. CDR3 sequence (DNA): TGTGCCAGCAACAAGATTTATCGATCGGAGACTGAAGCTTTCTTT.

This chain joins TRBV11-2 and TRBJ2-2, with D possibly matching TRBD2 (5 bases). The CDR3 loop spans 16 amino acids. V was clipped by 5 bases and J by 5 bases, with 18 bases between them. Germline CDR1 and CDR2: SGHAT and FQNNGV. The CDR3 reads CASSLPQVSGTGELFF. The CDR3 nucleotides are TGTGCCAGCAGCCTACCCCAGGTCTCGGGAACCGGGGAGCTGTTTTTT.

The rearrangement links TRBV13 to TRBJ2-1; a possible D gene is TRBD2 (5 bases). Germline CDR1 is PRHDT and CDR2 is FYEKMQ (reference sequence). Between the trimmed V and J ends, which lost 3 bases and 5 bases, there was a span of 14 bases. The CDR3 extends over 15 amino acids. Here the CDR3 reads CASSFRSGADNEQFF. CDR3 DNA: TGTGCCAGCAGCTTTCGAAGCGGCGCCGACAATGAGCAGTTCTTC. Looking up the rest from reference TRBV13 and TRBJ2-1 gives the full variable domain: AAGVIQSPRHLIKEKRETATLKCYPIPRHDTVYWYQQGPGQDPQFLISFYEKMQSDKGSIPDRFSAQQFSDYHSELNMSSLELGDSALYFCASSFRSGADNEQFFGPGTRLTVL.

J is TRBJ2-7 and V is TRBV7-7; weak D call: TRBD1 (6 bases). Germline loops: CDR1 SSHAT, CDR2 FNYEAQ (reference sequence). Trimming removed 2 bases from V and 3 bases from J, with 8 bases in between. The CDR3 is made up of 13 amino acids. DNA for the CDR3: TGTGCCAGCAGCTTACGACAGGACTACGAGCAGTACTTC. It yields the protein CASSLRQDYEQYF.

The chain couples TRBV10-3 to TRBJ1-2, with 7 nucleotides matching TRBD1. The CDR3 totals 17 residues. Germline V gene sequence: CDR1 ENHRY, CDR2 SYGVKD. V was clipped by 0 bases and J by 0 bases; unmatched bases: 7. The CDR3 here is CAISESTGSVPNYGYTF. As DNA, the CDR3 is TGTGCCATCAGTGAGTCGACAGGGTCGGTCCCTAACTATGGCTACACCTTC.

This rearrangement joins TRBV5-1 to TRBJ2-1, with a possible D match to TRBD2 (5 bases). The CDR3 contains 11 residues. Trimming left V 4 bases short and J 7 bases short, with 6 bases between. Germline CDR1 is SGHRS and CDR2 is YFSETQ. CDR3 sequence reads: CASSPGNEQFF. DNA of the CDR3: TGCGCCAGCAGCCCGGGGAATGAGCAGTTCTTC. The full variable domain, its missing parts supplied by reference TRBV5-1 and TRBJ2-1, is KAGVTQTPRYLIKTRGQQVTLSCSPISGHRSVSWYQQTPGQGLQFLFEYFSETQRNKGNFPGRFSGRQFSNSRSEMNVSTLELGDSALYLCASSPGNEQFFGPGTRLTVL.

The chain recombines TRBV25-1 with TRBJ2-1, with D unresolved. This CDR3 comprises 15 residues. With 2 bases removed from V and 0 bases from J, the gap between germline ends came to 8 bases. Germline values: CDR1 MGHDK, CDR2 SYGVNS. CDR3 amino acids: CASSEDLSSYNEQFF. The DNA of the CDR3 is TGTGCCAGCAGTGAAGACTTGAGCTCCTACAATGAGCAGTTCTTC.

The rearrangement uses TRBV30 and TRBJ1-2; D uncertain. Germline V gene sequence: CDR1 GTSNPN, CDR2 SVGIG (reference sequence). Trimming stripped 0 bases from V and 2 bases from J, with 13 bases between. CDR3 size: 15 residues. CDR3 DNA sequence: TGTGCCTGGAGTGTACCTTCGGTTTCAAACTATGGCTACACCTTC. Translation gives CAWSVPSVSNYGYTF. Full variable domain (outside the CDR3, taken from reference TRBV30 and TRBJ1-2): SQTIHQWPATLVQPVGSPLSLECTVEGTSNPNLYWYRQAAGRGLQLLFYSVGIGQISSEVPQNLSASRPQDRQFILSSKKLLLSDSGFYLCAWSVPSVSNYGYTFGSGTRLTVV.

This chain uses TRBV7-8 with TRBJ1-3; no definite D call. Germline CDR1 reads SGHVS; CDR2 reads FQNEAQ. With 3 bases removed from V and 0 bases from J, the gap between germline ends came to 9 bases. This CDR3 comprises 15 residues. CDR3 DNA: TGTGCCAGCAGCTTGTCCGAGAGCTCTGGAAACACCATATATTTT. It specifies CASSLSESSGNTIYF.

Here the CDR3 reads CASSDTGGNGYTF. Written as DNA, the CDR3 is TGTGCCAGCAGCGACACAGGGGGCAATGGCTACACCTTC. The chain employs TRBV5-6 and TRBJ1-2, with 9 bases lining up with TRBD1. In germline, CDR1 is SGHDT, CDR2 YYEEEE. This CDR3 contains 13 residues. V lost 4 bases, J lost 6 bases, and 4 bases stayed unmatched.

Here the CDR3 reads CAWISTGRGYGYTF. DNA for the CDR3: TGTGCCTGGATTTCGACAGGGCGCGGCTATGGCTACACCTTC. The chain employs TRBV30 and TRBJ1-2, with 7 bases identical to TRBD1. Germline CDR1 and CDR2: GTSNPN and SVGIG (reference sequence). CDR3 length equals 14 residues. Trimming removed 4 bases from V and 4 bases from J; junction bases left unmatched: 9.

This sequence joins TRBV5-6 and TRBJ2-5; 7 bases map to TRBD1. Germline CDR1 reads SGHDT; CDR2 reads YYEEEE. V dropped 3 bases and J dropped 2; count of bases not matched to a gene: 10. This CDR3 comprises 16 residues. CDR3 coding DNA: TGTGCCAGCAGCTCTGGATGGACAGGCGCACAAGAGACCCAGTACTTC. Translated: CASSSGWTGAQETQYF.

This sequence joins TRBV28 and TRBJ1-5; possible D gene TRBD1, 5 bases. Germline values: CDR1 MDHEN, CDR2 SYDVKM. Trimming cost V 8 bases and J 6 bases, with 20 bases left between them. The CDR3 runs to 15 residues. The DNA for the CDR3 is TGTGCCAGCTCCCCCGGGGGATCTTCGGCTCAGCCCCAGCATTTT. It yields the protein CASSPGGSSAQPQHF.

This rearrangement joins TRBV7-8 to TRBJ1-5; D might be TRBD1 (5 bases). The germline V and J ends were trimmed by 5 bases and 2 bases, with 10 bases remaining between them. The V gene's germline CDR1 is SGHVS and CDR2 FQNEAQ. The CDR3 runs 14 residues. The CDR3 DNA reads TGTGCCAGCAGCACGGGGGGTGGCAATCAGCCCCAGCATTTT. It translates to CASSTGGGNQPQHF.

The chain recombines TRBV29-1 with TRBJ2-7, with TRBD2 identical over 10 bases. The CDR3 spans 15 residues. The trim removed 6 bases at V and 0 bases at J, leaving 8 bases unmatched. CDR1 is SQVTM and CDR2 is ANQGSEA in the germline V gene. Here the CDR3 reads CSVTGTSESSYEQYF. The CDR3, as DNA: TGCAGCGTAACCGGGACTAGCGAAAGCTCCTACGAGCAGTACTTC.

This clone showed up just once. J is TRBJ1-2 and V is TRBV7-2, with D perhaps TRBD1 (6 bases). This CDR3 comprises 17 residues. The V gene lost 4 bases and the J gene lost 5 bases, with 23 bases spanning the gap. Per the germline V gene, CDR1 is SGHTA and CDR2 is FQGNSA. The CDR3 DNA sequence: TGTGCCAGCAGCTCCTTAGGACCCACAGGGCCGAGGTATGGCTACACCTTC. Its translation is CASSSLGPTGPRYGYTF.

The chain joins TRBV15 to TRBJ2-7, with 9 bases identical to TRBD2. The germline V gene encodes CDR1 LNHNV and CDR2 YYDKDF (reference sequence). V gave up 0 bases and J gave up 0 bases; unmatched junction bases: 6. This CDR3 is built from 17 residues. As DNA, the CDR3 is TGTGCCACCAGCAGAGACCGTAGCGGGAGAAGCTCCTACGAGCAGTACTTC. Protein product: CATSRDRSGRSSYEQYF.

CDR3 DNA: TGTGCCAGCTCACCGTCAGGGCATAATGAAAAACTGTTTTTT. It translates to CASSPSGHNEKLFF. The chain is built from TRBV18 and TRBJ1-4; tentatively, D is TRBD1 (5 bases). Trimming pared 3 bases from V and 4 bases from J, leaving 9 bases between. The CDR3 totals 14 residues. CDR1 is KGHSH and CDR2 is LQKENI in the germline V gene.

J is TRBJ1-2 and V is TRBV7-9; D unresolved. V was cut by 8 bases and J by 6 bases, with 10 bases left in between. This CDR3 region has 11 residues. From germline, CDR1 is SEHNR and CDR2 FQNEAQ (reference sequence). The DNA of the CDR3 is TGTGCCAGCCGGGGAGTCGATGGCTACACCTTC. Translation: CASRGVDGYTF.

This chain links TRBV9 with TRBJ2-2; 12 bases map to TRBD2. CDR3 length equals 17 residues. Germline CDR1 and CDR2: SGDLS and YYNGEE. V dropped 3 bases and J dropped 7; count of bases not matched to a gene: 10. CDR3 nucleotide sequence: TGTGCCAGCAGCGCCGGACTAGCGGGGCTTTCAGACGGGGAGCTGTTTTTT. Residues: CASSAGLAGLSDGELFF.

The chain employs TRBV6-7 and TRBJ1-5, with TRBD1 identical over 7 bases. TRBV6-7 is annotated as an ORF whose role is uncertain. The V gene end was trimmed by 5 bases and the J gene end by 6 bases; junction bases not matched to a gene: 13. The CDR3 is 16 amino acids. The CDR3 coding sequence is TGTGCCAGCAGTCAAGTGAAGACAGGGTACCGTCAGCCCCAGCATTTT. Protein sequence: CASSQVKTGYRQPQHF.

The chain couples TRBV27 to TRBJ2-4; TRBD2 matches at 14 bases. Trimming took 5 bases from V and 8 from J; bases not matched to a gene: 8. The CDR3 sequence is 16 residues long. Germline V gives CDR1 MNHEY, CDR2 SMNVEV (reference sequence). The DNA of the CDR3 is TGTGCCAGCAGTGCCGGACTAGCGGGAGGTGCTGACATTCAGTACTTC. Its protein product is CASSAGLAGGADIQYF.

This clone has just one count. DNA for the CDR3: TGTGCCAGCAGCTCAGGACAGGGTATACACGAGCAGTACTTC. Protein sequence: CASSSGQGIHEQYF. This chain connects TRBV5-5 to TRBJ2-7; 8 nucleotides align to TRBD1. The CDR3 contains 14 residues. The V gene's germline CDR1 is SGHKS and CDR2 YYEKEE (reference sequence). V shed 3 bases and J 5 bases; nucleotides not matched to a gene: 7.

The rearrangement uses TRBV28 and TRBJ2-3; 11 bases map to TRBD2. Germline loops: CDR1 MDHEN, CDR2 SYDVKM. This CDR3 spans 13 amino acids. Unmatched junction bases numbered 7, after V lost 11 bases and J lost 6 bases. This CDR3 is CAATSGGGDTQYF. The CDR3, as DNA: TGTGCCGCCACTAGCGGGGGAGGGGATACGCAGTATTTT.

The chain combines TRBV4-1 with TRBJ2-3, with D unresolved. Germline-derived CDR1 and CDR2 are MGHRA and YSYEKL. This CDR3 comprises 16 residues. The V end was cut by 2 bases, the J end by 4 bases, with 16 bases between. The CDR3 DNA reads as TGCGCCAGCAGCCAATTATTTCTTCCAGGTCCAGATACGCAGTATTTT. This sequence encodes CASSQLFLPGPDTQYF.

The chain couples TRBV7-8 to TRBJ1-4, with 9 bases identical to TRBD1. V gave up 5 bases and J gave up 4 bases; unmatched junction bases: 2. The CDR3 extends over 14 amino acids. Looked up from germline, CDR1 is SGHVS and CDR2 is FQNEAQ. The CDR3 sequence is CASSLDRGNEKLFF. Here the CDR3 DNA reads TGTGCCAGCAGCCTGGACAGGGGTAATGAAAAACTGTTTTTT.